This T cell receptor (beta chain) originates from a study of blood T cells in healthy people across ages. Study outcomes and limitations: Because sorting was not performed, PBMCs prevented conclusive naive versus antigen-experienced comparison.

On this clonotype itself: The antigen remains unidentified.

Through a sample-barcoded 5' primer and a J-beta primer mix, a second PCR was run for roughly 6 to 12 cycles. TCRdb fed the 5' RACE reads into MiXCR, producing one record per CDR3 protein. The data contain 780,000 or so distinct CDR3 sequences, around 25% of them singletons. Losses at the gene ends were 7 bases for V and 0 bases for J; bases not matched to a gene: 8. Germline V gene lookup returns CDR1 SGHKS and CDR2 YYEKEE (reference sequence). The CDR3 runs 18 residues. This same sample was also taken into another study, of T cells of mothers and their children.

The sequenced sample was blood. The receptor's source is a boy aged 5-17 years in good health. The chain employs TRBV5-5 and TRBJ2-1, with 15 bases matching TRBD2. The CDR3 nucleotides are TGTGCCAGCGGACCCGGACTAGCGGGAGGGCCCTCCTACAATGAGCAGTTCTTC. It codes for CASGPGLAGGPSYNEQFF.